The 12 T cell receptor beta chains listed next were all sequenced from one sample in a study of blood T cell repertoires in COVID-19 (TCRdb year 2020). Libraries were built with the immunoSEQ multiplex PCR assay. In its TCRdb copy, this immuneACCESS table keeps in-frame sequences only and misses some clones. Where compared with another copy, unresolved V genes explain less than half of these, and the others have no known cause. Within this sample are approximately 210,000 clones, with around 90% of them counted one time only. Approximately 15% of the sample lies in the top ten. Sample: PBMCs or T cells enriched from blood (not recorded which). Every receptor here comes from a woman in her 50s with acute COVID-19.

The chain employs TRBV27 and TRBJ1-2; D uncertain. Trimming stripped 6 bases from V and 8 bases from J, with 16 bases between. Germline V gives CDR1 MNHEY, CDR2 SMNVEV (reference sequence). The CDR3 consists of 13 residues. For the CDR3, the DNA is TGTGCCAGCAGCCCGGCCCTAGATAGGGGCTACACCTTC. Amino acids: CASSPALDRGYTF.

The CDR3 DNA reads as TGTGCCAGCAGTTACTCGGGACAGGGGATAGATGGCTACACCTTC. Its translation: CASSYSGQGIDGYTF. The genes are TRBV6-5 and TRBJ1-2, with 10 bases aligning to TRBD1. Germline V gene sequence: CDR1 MNHEY, CDR2 SVGAGI. The CDR3 runs 15 residues. Unmatched junction bases numbered 4, after V lost 0 bases and J lost 6 bases.

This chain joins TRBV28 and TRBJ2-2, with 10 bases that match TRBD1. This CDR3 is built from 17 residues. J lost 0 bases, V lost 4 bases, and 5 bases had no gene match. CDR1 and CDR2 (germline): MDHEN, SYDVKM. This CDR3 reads CASSWWDRGPNTGELFF. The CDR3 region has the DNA TGTGCCAGCAGTTGGTGGGACAGGGGTCCGAACACCGGGGAGCTGTTTTTT. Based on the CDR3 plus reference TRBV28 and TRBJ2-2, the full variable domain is DVKVTQSSRYLVKRTGEKVFLECVQDMDHENMFWYRQDPGLGLRLIYFSYDVKMKEKGDIPEGYSVSREKKERFSLILESASTNQTSMYLCASSWWDRGPNTGELFFGEGSRLTVL.

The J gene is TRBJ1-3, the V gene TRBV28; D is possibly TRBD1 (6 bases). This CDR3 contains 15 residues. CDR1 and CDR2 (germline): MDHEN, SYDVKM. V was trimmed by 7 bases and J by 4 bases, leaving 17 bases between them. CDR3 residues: CASITGGGAGNTIYF. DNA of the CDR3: TGTGCCAGCATTACCGGGGGGGGCGCAGGAAACACCATATATTTT.

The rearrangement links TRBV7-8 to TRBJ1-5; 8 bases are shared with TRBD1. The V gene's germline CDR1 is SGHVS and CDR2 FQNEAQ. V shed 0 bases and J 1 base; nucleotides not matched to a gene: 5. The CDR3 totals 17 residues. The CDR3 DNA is TGTGCCAGCAGCTTAGCGTTAGGACAGGGCAGCAATCAGCCCCAGCATTTT. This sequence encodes CASSLALGQGSNQPQHF.

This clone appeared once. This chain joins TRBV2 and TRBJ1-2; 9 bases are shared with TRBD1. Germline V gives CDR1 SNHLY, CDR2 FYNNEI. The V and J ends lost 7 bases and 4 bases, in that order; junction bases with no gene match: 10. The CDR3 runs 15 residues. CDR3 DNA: TGTGCCAGCAAAGGGACAGGGTTCTCCCCCTATGGCTACACCTTC. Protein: CASKGTGFSPYGYTF.

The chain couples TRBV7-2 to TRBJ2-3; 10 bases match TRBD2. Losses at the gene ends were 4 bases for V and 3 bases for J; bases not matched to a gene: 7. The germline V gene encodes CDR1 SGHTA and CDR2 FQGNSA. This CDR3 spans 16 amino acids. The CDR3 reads CASSSTSGIVTDTQYF. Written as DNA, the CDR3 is TGTGCCAGCAGCTCCACTAGCGGGATAGTAACAGATACGCAGTATTTT. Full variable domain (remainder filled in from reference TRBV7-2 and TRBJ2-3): GAGVSQSPSNKVTEKGKDVELRCDPISGHTALYWYRQSLGQGLEFLIYFQGNSAPDKSGLPSDRFSAERTGGSVSTLTIQRTQQEDSAVYLCASSSTSGIVTDTQYFGPGTRLTVL.

Here the CDR3 reads CASSLSVRGKYSYNEQFF. CDR3 nucleotides: TGTGCCAGCAGCTTATCGGTGCGGGGCAAGTATTCGTACAATGAGCAGTTCTTC. This chain connects TRBV7-6 to TRBJ2-1, with a tentative D call TRBD2 (6 bases). The germline gives CDR1 SGHVS, CDR2 FNYEAQ. The CDR3 is made up of 18 amino acids. The V end lost 2 bases, the J end lost 4 bases, and 21 bases lay between the germline ends.

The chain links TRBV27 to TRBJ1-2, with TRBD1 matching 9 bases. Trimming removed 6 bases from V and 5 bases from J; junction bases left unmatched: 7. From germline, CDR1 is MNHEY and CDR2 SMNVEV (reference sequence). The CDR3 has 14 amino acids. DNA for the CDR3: TGTGCCAGCAGGCTGGGACAGGGTTGGTATGGCTACACCTTC. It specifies CASRLGQGWYGYTF.

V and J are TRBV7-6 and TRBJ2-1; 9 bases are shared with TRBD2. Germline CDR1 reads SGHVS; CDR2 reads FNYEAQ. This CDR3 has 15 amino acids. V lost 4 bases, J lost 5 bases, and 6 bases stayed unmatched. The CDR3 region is CASSSLAGLNNEQFF. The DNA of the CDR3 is TGTGCCAGCAGCTCGCTAGCGGGATTAAACAATGAGCAGTTCTTC.

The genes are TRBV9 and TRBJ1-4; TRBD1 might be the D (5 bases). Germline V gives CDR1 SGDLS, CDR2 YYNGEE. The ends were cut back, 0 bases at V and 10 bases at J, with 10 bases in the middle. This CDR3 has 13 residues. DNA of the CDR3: TGTGCCAGCAGCGTAGCCGGAAGGGGAAAACTGTTTTTT. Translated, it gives CASSVAGRGKLFF.

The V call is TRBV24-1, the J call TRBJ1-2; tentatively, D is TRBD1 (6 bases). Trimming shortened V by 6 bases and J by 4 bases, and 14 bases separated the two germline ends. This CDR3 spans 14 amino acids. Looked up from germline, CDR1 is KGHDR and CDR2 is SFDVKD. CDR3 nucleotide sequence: TGTGCCACCAGTCAGGACAGCCTTTCCTATGGCTACACCTTC. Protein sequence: CATSQDSLSYGYTF.